This record concerns one T cell receptor beta chain sequence. With 60 Vbeta and 13 Jbeta primers, the PCR was carried out. Profiling relied on immunoSEQ multiplex PCR, and the TCRdb table lists in-frame clones only, not all of them. The top ten clones hold about a fifth of a sample with roughly 20,000 clones, around 80% of them seen once. Germline assignment: CDR1 MNHEY and CDR2 SVGAGI. The CDR3 totals 16 residues. V lost 0 bases to trimming and J lost 4 bases; unmatched junction nucleotides: 2. These data belong to a study of cytomegalovirus exposure and HLA in healthy donors. The genes are TRBV6-5 and TRBJ2-1, with 11 bases matching TRBD2. Sequenced: PBMCs. This clonotype originated in a human donor in good health. This CDR3 is CASSYSVAGGYNEQFF. In DNA, the CDR3 is TGTGCCAGCAGTTACTCGGTAGCGGGGGGGTACAATGAGCAGTTCTTC.